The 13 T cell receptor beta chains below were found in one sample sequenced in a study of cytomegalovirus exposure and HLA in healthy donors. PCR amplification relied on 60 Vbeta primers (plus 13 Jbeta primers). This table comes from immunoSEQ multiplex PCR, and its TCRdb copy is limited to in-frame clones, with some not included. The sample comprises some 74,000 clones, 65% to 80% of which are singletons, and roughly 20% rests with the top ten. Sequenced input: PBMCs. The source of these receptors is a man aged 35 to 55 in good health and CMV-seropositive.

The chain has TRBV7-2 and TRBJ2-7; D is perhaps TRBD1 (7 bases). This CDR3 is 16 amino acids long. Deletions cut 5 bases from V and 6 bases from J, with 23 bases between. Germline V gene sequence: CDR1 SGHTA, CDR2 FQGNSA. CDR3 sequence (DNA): TGTGCCAGCAGCCGCGGTGTTCCAGGGGGAGGACGCGAGCAGTACTTC. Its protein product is CASSRGVPGGGREQYF.

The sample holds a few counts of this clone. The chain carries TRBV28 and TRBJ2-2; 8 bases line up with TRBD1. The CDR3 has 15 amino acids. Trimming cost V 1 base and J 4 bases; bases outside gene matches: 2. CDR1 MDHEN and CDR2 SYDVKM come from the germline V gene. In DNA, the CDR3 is TGTGCCAGCAGTTTATCGACAGGGGTCACCGGGGAGCTGTTTTTT. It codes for CASSLSTGVTGELFF.

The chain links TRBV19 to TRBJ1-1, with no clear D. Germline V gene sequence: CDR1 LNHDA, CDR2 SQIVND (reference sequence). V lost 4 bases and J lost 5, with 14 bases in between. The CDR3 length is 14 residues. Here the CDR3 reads CASSTAPGKTEAFF. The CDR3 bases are TGTGCCAGTAGTACCGCCCCGGGAAAAACTGAAGCTTTCTTT.

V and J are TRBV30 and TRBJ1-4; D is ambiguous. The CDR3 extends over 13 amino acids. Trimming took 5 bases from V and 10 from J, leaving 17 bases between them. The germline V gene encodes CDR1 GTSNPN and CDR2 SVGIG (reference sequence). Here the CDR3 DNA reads TGTGCCTGGCTAGCCTCCCCCCACGGAAAACTGTTTTTT. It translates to CAWLASPHGKLFF.

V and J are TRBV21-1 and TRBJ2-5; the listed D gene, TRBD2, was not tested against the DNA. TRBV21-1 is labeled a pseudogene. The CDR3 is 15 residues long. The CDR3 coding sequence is TGTGCCAGCAGCAAAGCCCGGGACTGCGAGGAGACCCAGTACTTC. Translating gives CASSKARDCEETQYF.

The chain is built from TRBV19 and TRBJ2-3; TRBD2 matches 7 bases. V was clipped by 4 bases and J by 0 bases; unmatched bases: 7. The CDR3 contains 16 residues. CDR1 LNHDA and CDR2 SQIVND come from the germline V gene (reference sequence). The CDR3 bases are TGTGCCAGTAGTACGAGGGTGGGGGGGAGCACAGATACGCAGTATTTT. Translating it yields CASSTRVGGSTDTQYF.

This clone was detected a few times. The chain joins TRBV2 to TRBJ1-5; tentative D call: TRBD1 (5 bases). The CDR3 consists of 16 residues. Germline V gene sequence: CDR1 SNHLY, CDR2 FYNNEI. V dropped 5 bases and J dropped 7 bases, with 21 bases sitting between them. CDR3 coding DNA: TGTGCCAGCAGTACCCGAGGGACGGCGGGGGGACAGCCCCAGCATTTT. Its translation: CASSTRGTAGGQPQHF.

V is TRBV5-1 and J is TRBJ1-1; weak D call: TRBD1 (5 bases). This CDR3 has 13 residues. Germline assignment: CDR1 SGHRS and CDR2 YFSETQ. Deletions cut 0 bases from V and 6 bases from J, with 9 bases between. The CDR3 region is CASSLEEGSEAFF. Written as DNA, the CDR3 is TGCGCCAGCAGCTTGGAGGAGGGGTCTGAAGCTTTCTTT.

CDR3 nucleotide sequence: TGTGCCACCCACACCGGACAGGGGGCTTATCAGCCCCAGCATTTT. This codes for CATHTGQGAYQPQHF. The chain links TRBV10-3 to TRBJ1-5; 11 bases line up with TRBD1. The CDR3 sequence is 15 residues long. Germline CDR1 and CDR2: ENHRY and SYGVKD. Losses at the gene ends were 10 bases for V and 5 bases for J; bases not matched to a gene: 10.

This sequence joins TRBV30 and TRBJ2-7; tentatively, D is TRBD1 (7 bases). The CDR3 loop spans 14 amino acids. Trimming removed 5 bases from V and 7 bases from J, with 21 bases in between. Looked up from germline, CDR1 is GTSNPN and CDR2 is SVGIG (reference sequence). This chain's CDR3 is CAWEGSGGKGEQYF. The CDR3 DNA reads TGTGCCTGGGAGGGATCAGGGGGGAAAGGGGAGCAGTACTTC.

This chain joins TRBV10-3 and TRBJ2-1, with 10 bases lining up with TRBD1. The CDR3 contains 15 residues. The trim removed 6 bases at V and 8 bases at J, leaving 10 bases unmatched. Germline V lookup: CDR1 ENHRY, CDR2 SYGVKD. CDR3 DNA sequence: TGTGCCATCAGCCCTGGACAGGGGGGTGGGGATGAGCAGTTCTTC. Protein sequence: CAISPGQGGGDEQFF.

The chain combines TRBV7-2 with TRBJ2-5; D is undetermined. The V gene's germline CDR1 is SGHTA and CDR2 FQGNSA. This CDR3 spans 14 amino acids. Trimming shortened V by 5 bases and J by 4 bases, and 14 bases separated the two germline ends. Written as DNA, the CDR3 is TGTGCCAGCAGCGATCGGAGTCTGATAGAGACCCAGTACTTC. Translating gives CASSDRSLIETQYF.

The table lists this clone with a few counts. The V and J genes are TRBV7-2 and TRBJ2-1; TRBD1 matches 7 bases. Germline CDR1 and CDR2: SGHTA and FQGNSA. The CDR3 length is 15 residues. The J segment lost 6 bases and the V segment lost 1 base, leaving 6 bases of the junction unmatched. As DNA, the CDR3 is TGTGCCAGCAGCTTAGGGGACAGCGCCATCAATGAGCAGTTCTTC. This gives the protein CASSLGDSAINEQFF.